The 10 T cell receptor beta chains given below trace back to one sample, sequenced in a study of regulatory T cells in long-lasting Graves disease. With iRepertoire HTBI primers and Arm-PCR of CDR3 regions, TCR beta libraries were built. TCRdb called the multiplex PCR reads again in MiXCR, with one record for every CDR3 protein. Of roughly 380,000 distinct CDR3 sequences listed, roughly 17% are singletons. Time point denoted: newly diagnosed GD, antithyroid drugs for less than 3 months. PBMC RNA served as the TCR library source. This same sample was also part of a study on T cells in Graves' hyperthyroidism and ophthalmopathy.

This sample comprised peripheral blood mononuclear cells (PBMCs), obtained at new diagnosis, from a patient treated with antithyroid drugs. The receptors come from a man between 35 and 55 years old with Graves disease.

This clonotype was observed a handful of times. V and J are TRBV10-3 and TRBJ2-3; possibly TRBD1 or TRBD2 for D (5 bases each). The CDR3 extends over 13 amino acids. V gave up 3 bases and J gave up 4 bases, with 8 bases separating them. CDR1 and CDR2 (germline): ENHRY, SYGVKD. The CDR3 coding sequence is TGTGCCATCAGTGACCGGGGCGCAGATACGCAGTATTTT. This gives the protein CAISDRGADTQYF.

This clonotype was observed at least ten times. The chain links TRBV5-1 to TRBJ1-2, with unresolved D. This CDR3 has 16 residues. In germline, CDR1 is SGHRS, CDR2 YFSETQ. V gave up 4 bases and J gave up 7 bases, with 23 bases separating them. CDR3 DNA sequence: TGCGCCAGCAGCAACTCTGGACGGATTCCGGAAGGTGGCTACACCTTC. Its protein product is CASSNSGRIPEGGYTF.

This clonotype was seen at least ten times. The chain links TRBV2 to TRBJ2-7; possible D gene TRBD1, 5 bases. The CDR3 has 12 amino acids. The germline CDR1 and CDR2 sequences are SNHLY and FYNNEI. V was pared by 7 bases and J by 2 bases, with 9 bases between. Here the CDR3 reads CASIQGAYEQYF. The CDR3 region has the DNA TGTGCCAGCATTCAAGGGGCCTACGAGCAGTACTTC.

In its sample, this clonotype was seen many times. The chain couples TRBV5-6 to TRBJ1-1; the D is unclear. The CDR3 runs to 12 residues. Trimming took off 5 bases at V and 1 base at J, with 6 bases between the two ends. Germline loops: CDR1 SGHDT, CDR2 YYEEEE. The CDR3 DNA reads as TGTGCCAGCAGGAATAGGAACACTGAAGCTTTCTTT. This encodes CASRNRNTEAFF. Complete variable domain (other parts from reference TRBV5-6 and TRBJ1-1): DAGVTQSPTHLIKTRGQQVTLRCSPKSGHDTVSWYQQALGQGPQFIFQYYEEEERQRGNFPDRFSGHQFPNYSSELNVNALLLGDSALYLCASRNRNTEAFFGQGTRLTVV.

This clonotype was seen at least ten times. V and J are TRBV5-1 and TRBJ2-7; possibly TRBD2 for D (6 bases). V was cut by 3 bases and J by 0 bases, with 10 bases left in between. Germline CDR1 reads SGHRS; CDR2 reads YFSETQ. This CDR3 contains 14 residues. CDR3 region: CASSSVRGSYEQYF. Here the CDR3 DNA reads TGCGCCAGCAGCTCGGTGCGGGGCTCCTACGAGCAGTACTTC.

This chain's CDR3 is CASSLVSGGGETQYF. The CDR3 DNA is TGTGCCAGCAGCTTAGTGAGCGGGGGCGGGGAGACCCAGTACTTC. V gene TRBV7-2 combines with J gene TRBJ2-3; TRBD2 aligns across 8 bases. The J call could be wrong; TRBJ2-5 is a better fit for the DNA end. Germline V gives CDR1 SGHTA, CDR2 FQGNSA. The CDR3 is 15 amino acids.

This chain connects TRBV14 to TRBJ2-1; perhaps TRBD2 as D (7 bases). With 4 bases removed from V and 5 bases from J, the gap between germline ends came to 15 bases. CDR3 size: 15 residues. Germline lookup yields CDR1 SGHDN and CDR2 FVKESK. The chain's CDR3 is CASSPLGGQDNEQFF. The CDR3 nucleotides read TGTGCCAGCAGCCCACTCGGGGGGCAGGACAATGAGCAGTTCTTC.

The V call is TRBV9, the J call TRBJ2-2; 9 nucleotides agree with TRBD1. The germline V gene has CDR1 SGDLS and CDR2 YYNGEE. V lost 4 bases to trimming and J lost 4 bases; unmatched junction nucleotides: 2. The CDR3 runs 14 residues. CDR3 sequence (DNA): TGTGCCAGCAGCAACAGGGGGCGCACCGGGGAGCTGTTTTTT. The encoded protein is CASSNRGRTGELFF.

This clonotype was seen ten or more times. This chain links TRBV12-3 or TRBV12-4 with TRBJ2-3, with 13 bases matching TRBD2. The CDR3 has 17 amino acids. J lost 6 bases, V lost 1 base, and 7 bases had no gene match. The CDR3 DNA sequence: TGTGCCAGCAGTTTAGTCTTACTAGCGGGGGGGCTCGATACGCAGTATTTT. It specifies CASSLVLLAGGLDTQYF.

This clonotype was seen more than once but under ten times. The chain joins TRBV4-1 to TRBJ1-3; D is possibly TRBD1 (5 bases). The germline V gene has CDR1 MGHRA and CDR2 YSYEKL. The V end was cut by 3 bases, the J end by 0 bases, with 9 bases between. The CDR3 covers 15 residues. The CDR3 DNA follows: TGCGCCAGCAGCCACAGACAGAACTCTGGAAACACCATATATTTT. It specifies CASSHRQNSGNTIYF.